The next 14 T cell receptor beta chains were all read from a single sample in a study of glioma-infiltrating T cells after dendritic cell vaccination. Method: immunoSEQ multiplex PCR; TCRdb's copy keeps in-frame clones and lacks some. The sample includes around 90,000 clones, around 80% of them seen just once. The material was blood, obtained before dendritic cell vaccination. The receptors derive from a human donor with glioblastoma.

The gene calls are TRBV4-1 and TRBJ2-7, with 11 nucleotides matching TRBD1. Trimming removed 6 bases from V and 7 bases from J; junction bases left unmatched: 11. Germline loops: CDR1 MGHRA, CDR2 YSYEKL. The CDR3 loop spans 15 amino acids. CDR3 protein: CASSFGQGARDEQYF. The CDR3 nucleotides read TGCGCCAGCAGTTTTGGACAGGGGGCGAGAGATGAGCAGTACTTC.

V and J are TRBV10-3 and TRBJ2-3; TRBD1 aligns across 10 bases. This CDR3 comprises 14 residues. Germline lookup yields CDR1 ENHRY and CDR2 SYGVKD. V was pared by 6 bases and J by 5 bases, with 5 bases of the junction left unmatched. The CDR3 DNA is TGTGCCATCAGACGCGGACAGGGGGGAGATACGCAGTATTTT. It translates to CAIRRGQGGDTQYF.

The V and J genes are TRBV25-1 and TRBJ1-6; weak D call: TRBD1 (6 bases). The V end was cut by 4 bases, the J end by 3 bases, with 7 bases between. Germline CDR1 reads MGHDK; CDR2 reads SYGVNS. The CDR3 totals 14 residues. In DNA form, the CDR3 reads TGTGCCAGCAGTGTGGACAGCTATAATTCACCCCTCCACTTT. Its translation: CASSVDSYNSPLHF.

This rearrangement joins TRBV2 to TRBJ1-1, with D possibly being TRBD1 (5 bases). CDR3 length equals 15 residues. Per the germline V gene, CDR1 is SNHLY and CDR2 is FYNNEI. With 7 bases removed from V and 2 bases from J, the gap between germline ends came to 17 bases. The CDR3, as DNA: TGTGCCAGCACCCTCCGGGGAGGGGTAAACACTGAAGCTTTCTTT. Its protein product is CASTLRGGVNTEAFF.

This clone was recorded once. J is TRBJ2-1 and V is TRBV4-2, with 7 bases fitting TRBD1. The germline V gene encodes CDR1 LGHNA and CDR2 YNFKEQ. This CDR3 region has 12 residues. The J segment lost 14 bases and the V segment lost 0 bases, leaving 4 bases of the junction unmatched. This CDR3 reads CASSQDGTGEFF. DNA of the CDR3: TGTGCCAGCAGCCAAGACGGCACAGGGGAGTTCTTC.

This clone showed up just once. CDR3 region: CASSLASASSYEQYF. Written as DNA, the CDR3 is TGTGCCAGCAGCTTGGCCTCAGCGAGCTCCTACGAGCAGTACTTC. The rearrangement uses TRBV5-4 and TRBJ2-7; D gene ambiguous. Trimming took 0 bases from V and 0 from J, leaving 10 bases between them. Germline CDR1 SGHNT, CDR2 YYREEE (reference sequence). This CDR3 is built from 15 residues.

The genes are TRBV30 and TRBJ2-2; 11 bases line up with TRBD2. CDR1 is GTSNPN, CDR2 SVGIG, per germline (reference sequence). The CDR3 totals 16 residues. After removal of 5 bases from V and 6 bases from J, the junction contained 11 bases not matched to a gene. The CDR3 bases are TGTGCCTGGGGGCTAACTAGCGGGAGATTCTCCGGGGAGCTGTTTTTT. The encoded protein is CAWGLTSGRFSGELFF.

This rearrangement joins TRBV18 to TRBJ1-1; D is perhaps TRBD1 (5 bases). Germline CDR1 reads KGHSH; CDR2 reads LQKENI. The CDR3 extends over 14 amino acids. The V gene lost 3 bases and the J gene lost 0 bases, with 8 bases spanning the gap. CDR3 DNA: TGTGCCAGCTCACCTCAGGGTATGAACACTGAAGCTTTCTTT. Translated: CASSPQGMNTEAFF.

This chain links TRBV7-9 with TRBJ2-3, with 10 bases that match TRBD2. In germline, CDR1 is SEHNR, CDR2 FQNEAQ (reference sequence). The J segment lost 2 bases and the V segment lost 6 bases, leaving 8 bases of the junction unmatched. The length of the CDR3 is 16 residues. The CDR3 region has the DNA TGTGCCAGCAGTTTAAGGACTAGCGGACTCACAGATACGCAGTATTTT. This sequence encodes CASSLRTSGLTDTQYF.

This clone was recorded a few times. The genes are TRBV27 and TRBJ2-3, with a weak D call TRBD2 (6 bases). Trimming removed 8 bases at V and 4 bases at J, with 7 bases between. Germline lookup yields CDR1 MNHEY and CDR2 SMNVEV (reference sequence). This CDR3 has 11 residues. This chain's CDR3 is CASRRADTQYF. The DNA of the CDR3 is TGTGCCAGCCGGAGGGCAGATACGCAGTATTTT.

This chain connects TRBV29-1 to TRBJ1-2, with TRBD1 matching over 8 bases. Looked up from germline, CDR1 is SQVTM and CDR2 is ANQGSEA. The trim removed 7 bases at V and 8 bases at J, leaving 6 bases unmatched. The CDR3 is 11 residues long. CDR3 loop: CSDWTGRGYTF. CDR3 nucleotides: TGCAGCGACTGGACAGGGAGGGGCTACACCTTC.

The genes are TRBV28 and TRBJ2-1; D may be TRBD2 (6 bases). Germline lookup yields CDR1 MDHEN and CDR2 SYDVKM. V dropped 3 bases and J dropped 8 bases, with 14 bases sitting between them. The CDR3 has 14 amino acids. DNA of the CDR3: TGTGCCAGCAGTTTGCTTATTCGGGGGTATGAGCAGTTCTTC. This gives the protein CASSLLIRGYEQFF.

Only a few counts were recorded for this clone. The J gene is TRBJ1-2, the V gene TRBV10-3; D remains ambiguous. The CDR3 runs 13 residues. Trimming removed 6 bases at V and 3 bases at J, with 11 bases between. Germline values: CDR1 ENHRY, CDR2 SYGVKD. CDR3 DNA: TGTGCCATCAGGGGTGACATAGACTATGGCTACACCTTC. Protein sequence: CAIRGDIDYGYTF.

The chain links TRBV2 to TRBJ1-5; D is unclear. The germline V gene has CDR1 SNHLY and CDR2 FYNNEI. Trimming cost V 3 bases and J 3 bases, with 3 bases left between them. The CDR3 extends over 12 amino acids. CDR3 amino acids: CASSDNNQPQHF. In nucleotides, the CDR3 is TGTGCCAGCAGTGATAACAATCAGCCCCAGCATTTT.